This T cell receptor beta chain was profiled in a study of T-cell reconstitution after alpha-beta-depleted transplantation in children. Trimming removed 0 bases from V and 8 bases from J, with 16 bases in between. The CDR3 has 15 amino acids. CDR1 and CDR2 from the germline V gene are MGHRA and YSYEKL. The library targeted TCRbeta and was prepared with unique molecular identifiers. A single record per CDR3 protein comes from TCRdb applying MiXCR to the PCR reads. The sample contains about 480,000 distinct CDR3 sequences, around 13% of which appear only once. The sequence came from a human donor who donated a stem cell graft to a child with combined immunodeficiency. This chain links TRBV4-1 with TRBJ1-2; D is possibly TRBD1 (6 bases). This specimen consisted of PBMCs from the stem cell graft donor, obtained from the stem cell graft. The CDR3 spells CASSQDLWGLDGYTF. The CDR3 region has the DNA TGCGCCAGCAGCCAAGATCTTTGGGGGCTTGACGGCTACACCTTC.